The rows below give T cell receptor beta chains drawn from one sample of a study of blood T cell repertoires in COVID-19. Generated by immunoSEQ multiplex PCR, the TCRdb table keeps only in-frame clones and is missing some. The top ten hold 5.6% of the sample, which has approximately 150,000 clones, approximately 84% seen once. The sequenced sample consisted of PBMCs or T cells enriched from blood (not recorded which). These receptors all stem from a woman aged 35 to 49 with acute COVID-19. The CDR3 runs from the conserved cysteine through the conserved F or W. The order of the fields is CDR3 length, V gene, clone size, D gene, J gene, CDR3 protein, CDR3 DNA. D genes are given only for firm matches. Where a row states a size, it is once, few, many or the class of an expanded clone; other rows omit it.

17	TRBV14	.	TRBD2	TRBJ2-3	CASSQDPSGRAQDTQYF	TGTGCCAGCAGCCAAGATCCCAGCGGGAGGGCCCAAGATACGCAGTATTTT
15	TRBV6-4	once	TRBD2	TRBJ2-1	CASSRLADSYNEQFF	TGTGCCAGCAGTAGGCTAGCGGACTCCTACAATGAGCAGTTCTTC
14	TRBV7-9	.	TRBD1	TRBJ2-5	CASRPQGAWETQYF	TGTGCCAGCAGACCCCAGGGGGCCTGGGAGACCCAGTACTTC
17	TRBV4-1	.	TRBD1	TRBJ1-2	CASSQASTGVYNYGYTF	TGCGCCAGCAGCCAAGCTTCGACAGGGGTCTACAACTATGGCTACACCTTC
14	TRBV6-5	.	.	TRBJ1-4	CASSHRVRSEKLFF	TGTGCCAGCAGTCACAGGGTGAGGAGTGAAAAACTGTTTTTT
12	TRBV6-5	once	.	TRBJ1-6	CASALGGGPLHF	TGTGCCAGCGCCCTAGGGGGGGGGCCCCTCCACTTT
16	TRBV19	.	TRBD1	TRBJ2-1	CASSIGAGGPYNEQFF	TGTGCCAGTAGTATAGGGGCAGGGGGACCCTACAATGAGCAGTTCTTC
16	TRBV7-2	.	TRBD2	TRBJ2-1	CASSLGLAGGSNEQFF	TGTGCCAGCAGCTTAGGTCTAGCGGGAGGGAGCAATGAGCAGTTCTTC
20	TRBV29-1	.	TRBD2	TRBJ2-3	CSVEEGVAGGEFPSTDTQYF	TGCAGCGTTGAAGAGGGGGTAGCGGGAGGGGAATTTCCTAGCACAGATACGCAGTATTTT
15	TRBV19	.	.	TRBJ1-5	CASSIYSGENQPQHF	TGTGCCAGTAGTATTTACTCAGGGGAGAATCAGCCCCAGCATTTT
12	TRBV10-3	.	TRBD1	TRBJ2-3	CAISADREAQYF	TGTGCCATCAGTGCCGACAGGGAAGCGCAGTATTTT
13	TRBV9	.	.	TRBJ1-1	CASSVDRNTEAFF	TGTGCCAGCAGCGTCGACAGGAACACTGAAGCTTTCTTT
16	TRBV6-5	.	.	TRBJ1-2	CASSYSALRQYYGYTF	TGTGCCAGCAGTTACTCTGCCCTGCGACAGTACTATGGCTACACCTTC
14	TRBV27	few	.	TRBJ1-2	CASSLSWGVHGYTF	TGTGCCAGCAGTTTATCGTGGGGGGTCCATGGCTACACCTTC
15	TRBV11-3	.	.	TRBJ1-1	CASSLVGLESTEAFF	TGTGCCAGCAGCCTTGTGGGTTTGGAGAGCACTGAAGCTTTCTTT
15	TRBV9	.	.	TRBJ2-1	CASSEGGGTYNEQFF	TGTGCCAGCAGCGAGGGGGGAGGGACCTACAATGAGCAGTTCTTC
16	TRBV11-2	once	TRBD1	TRBJ1-1	CASSLDGTELNTEAFF	TGTGCCAGCAGCTTAGACGGGACAGAATTGAACACTGAAGCTTTCTTT
14	TRBV5-8	.	.	TRBJ2-2	CASSSGLNTGELFF	TGTGCCAGCAGCTCGGGACTCAACACCGGGGAGCTGTTTTTT
16	TRBV5-1	.	TRBD1	TRBJ1-2	CASSLGAFDRGQGYTF	TGCGCCAGCAGCCTGGGTGCCTTTGACAGGGGGCAAGGCTACACCTTC
16	TRBV2	.	TRBD1	TRBJ1-5	CASSEADYRGEVPQHF	TGTGCCAGCAGTGAAGCGGATTACAGGGGTGAGGTGCCCCAGCATTTT
14	TRBV10-2	.	TRBD1	TRBJ1-5	CASSTTGGNQPQHF	TGCGCCAGCAGTACTACAGGGGGGAATCAGCCCCAGCATTTT
15	TRBV4-1	.	.	TRBJ1-4	CASSQVTTAGEKLFF	TGCGCCAGCAGCCAAGTCACTACGGCGGGGGAAAAACTGTTTTTT
17	TRBV9	.	TRBD2	TRBJ2-5	CASSVGKSGRVLETQYF	TGTGCCAGCAGCGTAGGGAAAAGCGGGAGGGTATTGGAGACCCAGTACTTC
14	TRBV19	few	TRBD1	TRBJ1-1	CASTLQGLGTEAFF	TGTGCCAGTACCCTACAGGGGTTGGGGACTGAAGCTTTCTTT
15	TRBV2	few	TRBD1	TRBJ1-3	CASSQGASSGNTIYF	TGTGCCAGCAGCCAGGGGGCAAGCTCTGGAAACACCATATATTTT
13	TRBV19	.	.	TRBJ1-2	CASSIGTAYGYTF	TGTGCCAGTAGTATAGGGACAGCCTATGGCTACACCTTC
13	TRBV12-1	few	.	TRBJ1-5	CASSFGGRQPQHF	TGTGCCAGCAGCTTTGGAGGGAGACAGCCCCAGCATTTT
18	TRBV21-1	.	.	TRBJ1-5	CASSIANRGKYSNQPQHF	TGTGCCAGCAGCATCGCCAACAGGGGGAAGTATAGCAATCAGCCCCAGCATTTT
17	TRBV14	.	TRBD2	TRBJ2-1	CASSKRTPGLADNEQFF	TGTGCCAGCAGCAAACGAACCCCGGGACTAGCGGACAATGAGCAGTTCTTC
17	TRBV10-3	.	TRBD1	TRBJ1-2	CAITREGAGGSNYGYTF	TGTGCCATCACAAGGGAGGGAGCAGGGGGCAGTAACTATGGCTACACCTTC
13	TRBV30	.	.	TRBJ1-2	CAWSASGSYGYTF	TGTGCCTGGAGTGCATCGGGGTCCTATGGCTACACCTTC
19	TRBV27	.	TRBD1	TRBJ2-6	CASSIGTGEPVAGANVLTF	TGTGCCAGCAGTATCGGGACAGGGGAGCCGGTAGCTGGGGCCAACGTCCTGACTTTC
15	TRBV6-5	once	.	TRBJ1-5	CASSSTRVLNQPQHF	TGTGCCAGCAGTTCTACGAGAGTATTGAATCAGCCCCAGCATTTT
15	TRBV11-3	.	TRBD2	TRBJ2-1	CASSLSTSGSNEQFF	TGTGCCAGCAGCTTAAGCACTAGCGGAAGCAATGAGCAGTTCTTC
18	TRBV27	.	TRBD2	TRBJ2-1	CASAKYAGTSGFYNEQFF	TGTGCCTCCGCGAAATATGCCGGGACTAGCGGTTTTTACAATGAGCAGTTCTTC
14	TRBV24-1	.	.	TRBJ2-1	CATSASDRDMEQFF	TGTGCCACCAGTGCATCGGACCGGGACATGGAGCAGTTCTTC
15	TRBV15	.	TRBD2	TRBJ2-1	CATSVGGSSYNEQFF	TGTGCCACCAGCGTTGGCGGGAGCTCCTACAATGAGCAGTTCTTC
15	TRBV7-6	.	TRBD1	TRBJ1-1	CASSIKDRGNTEAFF	TGTGCCAGCAGCATTAAGGACAGGGGGAACACTGAAGCTTTCTTT
14	TRBV18	.	.	TRBJ1-2	CASSQSAGYYGYTF	TGTGCCAGCTCACAATCGGCAGGGTACTATGGCTACACCTTC
16	TRBV3-1/TRBV3-2	.	TRBD1	TRBJ1-3	CASSSMGQGAGNTIYF	TGTGCCAGCAGCTCAATGGGACAGGGGGCTGGAAACACCATATATTTT
14	TRBV27	.	TRBD1	TRBJ1-1	CASSLGTGNTEAFF	TGTGCCAGCAGTTTAGGGACAGGGAACACTGAAGCTTTCTTT
13	TRBV15	.	.	TRBJ1-2	CATSRVLEGGYTF	TGTGCCACCAGCAGAGTACTAGAAGGCGGCTACACCTTC
13	TRBV2	.	TRBD1	TRBJ2-5	CASTDRDRKTQYF	TGTGCCAGCACCGACAGGGACAGAAAGACCCAGTACTTC
12	TRBV27	.	.	TRBJ1-1	CASGLDKPRAFF	TGTGCCAGCGGACTTGACAAACCGAGAGCTTTCTTT
13	TRBV7-2	.	TRBD1	TRBJ1-6	CASSSQGGSPLHF	TGTGCCAGCAGCTCCCAGGGGGGTTCACCCCTCCACTTT
17	TRBV5-4	.	.	TRBJ2-1	CASSLFVATGSGNEQFF	TGTGCCAGCAGCTTGTTCGTGGCCACAGGGTCTGGCAATGAGCAGTTCTTC
13	TRBV7-9	few	TRBD1	TRBJ1-1	CASSQGEGTEAFF	TGTGCCAGCAGCCAGGGGGAAGGCACTGAAGCTTTCTTT
13	TRBV11-2	few	.	TRBJ2-3	CASRDYITDTQYF	TGTGCCAGCAGGGACTACATCACAGATACGCAGTATTTT
11	TRBV3-1/TRBV3-2	many	.	TRBJ2-1	CASSQSGEQFF	TGTGCCAGCAGCCAATCGGGGGAGCAGTTCTTC
15	TRBV5-1	.	.	TRBJ2-1	CASSLDGSPYNEQFF	TGCGCCAGCAGCTTGGACGGGAGCCCCTACAATGAGCAGTTCTTC
13	TRBV5-1	few	.	TRBJ2-7	CASSLDARDEQYF	TGCGCCAGCAGCTTGGACGCCCGAGACGAGCAGTACTTC
12	TRBV13	few	TRBD1	TRBJ2-7	CASSLQGALSYF	TGTGCCAGCAGCCTCCAGGGGGCTCTGAGTTACTTC
15	TRBV18	.	.	TRBJ1-2	CASSPTRGNYYGYTF	TGTGCCAGCTCGCCTACTAGGGGGAATTACTATGGCTACACCTTC
13	TRBV29-1	.	TRBD1	TRBJ1-2	CSALLTGNYGYTF	TGCAGCGCCCTACTGACAGGGAACTATGGCTACACCTTC
15	TRBV4-1	.	.	TRBJ2-1	CASSQEDGSYNEQFF	TGCGCCAGCAGCCAAGAAGACGGGAGCTACAATGAGCAGTTCTTC
12	TRBV5-6	.	.	TRBJ1-6	CASSRGFSPLHF	TGTGCCAGCAGCAGGGGCTTTTCACCCCTCCACTTT